These 23 T cell receptor beta chains were all obtained from the same sample, sequenced in a study of T cells in Graves' hyperthyroidism and ophthalmopathy. RNA transcripts yielded amplified TCR beta CDR3 regions. The TCR CDR3 first-round RT-PCR relied on the HTBI primer set. Via MiXCR, TCRdb re-called the multiplex PCR reads, giving one row per CDR3 protein. The sample lists 300,000 to 450,000 distinct CDR3 sequences; 15% to 20% were seen once. The sample consisted of blood. These receptors were taken from a woman in her twenties or thirties with Graves' hyperthyroidism that later progressed to Graves' ophthalmopathy.

This clonotype was observed once. It may be a read error: a sequence one base away is much more abundant. The rearrangement joins TRBV7-9 to TRBJ2-4; TRBD2 is a possible D gene (7 bases). The germline gives CDR1 SEHNR, CDR2 FQNEAQ (reference sequence). The V and J ends lost 1 base and 9 bases respectively, with 10 bases between them. The CDR3 covers 13 residues. This CDR3 reads CASSLEGGGIQYF. The CDR3 DNA sequence: TGTGCCAGCAGCTTAGAGGGGGGGGGCATTCAGTACTTC.

This clonotype was seen at least ten times. The V call is TRBV7-8, the J call TRBJ2-7, with D perhaps being TRBD1 or TRBD2 (5 bases each). Between the trimmed V and J ends, which lost 4 bases and 5 bases, there was a span of 12 bases. The germline V gene has CDR1 SGHVS and CDR2 FQNEAQ. The CDR3 totals 13 residues. CDR3 nucleotides: TGTGCCAGCAGCTCCCCCCCGGGGCACGAGCAGTACTTC. Translating gives CASSSPPGHEQYF.

The chain combines TRBV18 with TRBJ2-3, with TRBD2 matching over 7 bases. Germline values: CDR1 KGHSH, CDR2 LQKENI. This CDR3 contains 17 residues. After removal of 1 base from V and 0 bases from J, the junction contained 7 bases not matched to a gene. The CDR3 protein is CASSPLAGTTSTDTQYF. CDR3 nucleotides: TGTGCCAGCTCACCACTCGCCGGGACTACTAGCACAGATACGCAGTATTTT.

The chain employs TRBV28 and TRBJ2-7, with D perhaps being TRBD1 or TRBD2 (5 bases each). The CDR3 sequence is 14 residues long. Germline V gene lookup returns CDR1 MDHEN and CDR2 SYDVKM. With 5 bases removed from V and 2 bases from J, the gap between germline ends came to 13 bases. The chain's CDR3 is CASSPGTKTYEQYF. The CDR3 DNA is TGTGCCAGCAGTCCAGGGACGAAAACCTACGAGCAGTACTTC.

This clonotype was seen many times. This chain uses TRBV28 with TRBJ2-7; D remains unclear. The CDR3 loop spans 13 amino acids. The germline CDR1 and CDR2 sequences are MDHEN and SYDVKM. V lost 7 bases, J lost 3 bases, and 13 bases lay in between. Here the CDR3 reads CASTQSSVYEQYF. CDR3 DNA: TGTGCCAGCACCCAAAGTAGTGTCTACGAGCAGTACTTC.

This clonotype was detected many times. One end of the junction does not line up with germline, which may come from a read error. J is TRBJ1-1 and V is TRBV27, with 9 bases that match TRBD1. Germline CDR1 reads MNHEY; CDR2 reads SMNVEV (reference sequence). The CDR3 totals 18 residues. The CDR3 spells CANSFRAPDRGVLAEAFF. CDR3 sequence (DNA): TGTGCCAACAGTTTTAGGGCGCCGGACAGGGGTGTTTTGGCTGAAGCTTTCTTT.

This clonotype was counted once. The V and J genes are TRBV19 and TRBJ2-1; either TRBD1 or TRBD2 may supply D (5 bases each). Trimming shortened V by 3 bases and J by 6 bases, and 15 bases separated the two germline ends. The CDR3 consists of 15 residues. The germline CDR1 and CDR2 sequences are LNHDA and SQIVND (reference sequence). CDR3 nucleotides: TGTGCCAGTAGTATCACTGGGACCCCCCGCAATGAGCAGTTCTTC. Translation gives CASSITGTPRNEQFF.

This clonotype was counted between two and nine times. The CDR3, as DNA: TGTGCCAGCAGCTTAGAAGGTCTCAGCAGGCTAGCGGGGTACAATGAGCAGTTCTTC. It specifies CASSLEGLSRLAGYNEQFF. The chain joins TRBV7-9 to TRBJ2-1, with TRBD2 identical over 9 bases. In germline, CDR1 is SEHNR, CDR2 FQNEAQ (reference sequence). This CDR3 comprises 19 residues. With 1 base clipped from V and 4 bases from J, the junction kept 14 bases outside the gene matches. Drawing the rest from reference TRBV7-9 and TRBJ2-1, the complete variable domain is DTGVSQNPRHKITKRGQNVTFRCDPISEHNRLYWYRQTLGQGPEFLTYFQNEAQLEKSRLLSDRFSAERPKGSFSTLEIQRTEQGDSAMYLCASSLEGLSRLAGYNEQFFGPGTRLTVL.

The CDR3 sequence: CSAEPRDSLQETQYF. Written as DNA, the CDR3 is TGCAGTGCAGAACCTCGGGACAGCCTCCAAGAGACCCAGTACTTC. The V and J genes are TRBV20-1 and TRBJ2-5, with 7 bases lining up with TRBD1. V gave up 6 bases and J gave up 1 base; unmatched junction bases: 11. Looked up from germline, CDR1 is DFQATT and CDR2 is SNEGSKA (reference sequence). The CDR3 has 15 amino acids.

For this clonotype: A much more abundant neighbour one base away suggests this may be a read error. The CDR3 does not end in the conserved phenylalanine or tryptophan, so this is likely a read error. The chain is built from TRBV27 and TRBJ2-7, with TRBD2 as a possible D gene (6 bases). Germline loops: CDR1 MNHEY, CDR2 SMNVEV (reference sequence). CDR3 length: 14 amino acids. V was shortened by 2 bases and J by 5 bases, with 13 bases between the two germline ends. The CDR3 here is CASSLGGDGNEQYL. DNA for the CDR3: TGTGCCAGCAGTTTAGGAGGGGACGGAAACGAGCAGTACCTC.

This clonotype was observed at least ten times. V gene TRBV3-1 combines with J gene TRBJ2-7; TRBD2 agrees at 9 bases. Germline V CDR1 and CDR2: LGHDT, YNNKEL (reference sequence). This CDR3 has 14 residues. V shed 5 bases and J 6 bases; nucleotides not matched to a gene: 8. The CDR3 nucleotides are TGTGCCAGCAGCGCTCCAGCGGGAGGAGGCGAGCAGTACTTC. It encodes CASSAPAGGGEQYF.

In this sample, this clonotype turned up many times. The CDR3 region is CASSLAGGTDTQYF. In DNA, the CDR3 is TGTGCCAGCAGTTTAGCGGGGGGTACAGATACGCAGTATTTT. The V and J genes are TRBV12-3 or TRBV12-4 and TRBJ2-3; D perhaps matches TRBD2 (6 bases). The CDR3 is 14 residues long. V was clipped by 0 bases and J by 3 bases, with 7 bases between them.

The J gene is TRBJ2-3, the V gene TRBV12-3 or TRBV12-4, with D possibly TRBD2 on 6 matching bases. The germline V and J ends were trimmed by 5 bases and 0 bases, with 15 bases remaining between them. The length of the CDR3 is 16 residues. The CDR3 loop reads CASSTLAATSTDTQYF. The DNA of the CDR3 is TGTGCCAGCAGTACACTAGCTGCGACTAGCACAGATACGCAGTATTTT.

This clonotype was detected ten times or more. The chain couples TRBV10-3 to TRBJ1-2; D not resolved. The CDR3 loop spans 13 amino acids. V dropped 11 bases and J dropped 6 bases, with 19 bases sitting between them. Germline values: CDR1 ENHRY, CDR2 SYGVKD. DNA for the CDR3: TGTGCCGCTTCCTCAACGTCCCCTAATGGCTACACCTTC. Its protein product is CAASSTSPNGYTF.

In this sample, this clonotype turned up many times. The gene calls are TRBV6-5 and TRBJ2-5, with 7 positions matching TRBD2. The CDR3 totals 16 residues. V gave up 2 bases and J gave up 2 bases; unmatched junction bases: 8. Germline V lookup: CDR1 MNHEY, CDR2 SVGAGI. The CDR3: CASSYLSGATQETQYF. Written as DNA, the CDR3 is TGTGCCAGCAGTTACCTCAGCGGGGCAACACAAGAGACCCAGTACTTC.

This clonotype was found many times. The chain couples TRBV3-1 to TRBJ2-3; D ambiguous. V was shortened by 1 base and J by 3 bases, with 8 bases between the two germline ends. Germline V lookup: CDR1 LGHDT, CDR2 YNNKEL (reference sequence). There are 14 residues in the CDR3. The CDR3 DNA is TGTGCCAGCAGCCAAGGTGGGATTACAGATACGCAGTATTTT. It yields the protein CASSQGGITDTQYF.

In its sample, this clonotype was seen many times. The chain combines TRBV18 with TRBJ1-1, with TRBD1 matching 7 bases. The germline gives CDR1 KGHSH, CDR2 LQKENI. The CDR3 is made up of 16 amino acids. J gave up 0 bases and V 1 base, and 5 bases lay outside the gene matches. CDR3 residues: CASSPLLGQVNTEAFF. The CDR3 nucleotides are TGTGCCAGCTCACCACTCCTAGGACAGGTGAACACTGAAGCTTTCTTT.

This clonotype has only a few counts. J is TRBJ2-1 and V is TRBV11-3; 12 bases fit TRBD2. With 1 base clipped from V and 8 bases from J, the junction kept 9 bases outside the gene matches. Germline CDR1 SGHNT, CDR2 YENEEA. CDR3 length equals 17 residues. This chain's CDR3 is CASSLGLAGGPVDEQFF. CDR3 in DNA: TGTGCCAGCAGCTTAGGGCTAGCGGGAGGGCCTGTAGATGAGCAGTTCTTC. Looking up the rest from reference TRBV11-3 and TRBJ2-1 gives the full variable domain: EAGVVQSPRYKIIEKKQPVAFWCNPISGHNTLYWYLQNLGQGPELLIRYENEEAVDDSQLPKDRFSAERLKGVDSTLKIQPAELGDSAVYLCASSLGLAGGPVDEQFFGPGTRLTVL.

The sample holds many counts of this clonotype. The chain combines TRBV7-9 with TRBJ2-5; 7 positions match TRBD2. V was clipped by 6 bases and J by 3 bases; unmatched bases: 13. Germline V CDR1 and CDR2: SEHNR, FQNEAQ (reference sequence). This CDR3 is built from 16 residues. CDR3: CASSGAGRVLKETQYF. In nucleotides, the CDR3 is TGTGCCAGCAGTGGCGCAGGGAGGGTTTTGAAAGAGACCCAGTACTTC.

This clonotype was found a few times. The chain combines TRBV5-1 with TRBJ2-7; D may be TRBD1 or TRBD2 (6 bases each). This CDR3 has 19 amino acids. Trimming stripped 7 bases from V and 0 bases from J, with 29 bases between. The V gene's germline CDR1 is SGHRS and CDR2 YFSETQ. The CDR3 DNA sequence: TGCGCCAGCTGTCCTTCTGGCGGGATCCGGCAGGGGCCCTCCTACGAGCAGTACTTC. Residues: CASCPSGGIRQGPSYEQYF. Using reference TRBV5-1 and TRBJ2-7 for the parts outside the CDR3, the full variable domain is KAGVTQTPRYLIKTRGQQVTLSCSPISGHRSVSWYQQTPGQGLQFLFEYFSETQRNKGNFPGRFSGRQFSNSRSEMNVSTLELGDSALYLCASCPSGGIRQGPSYEQYFGPGTRLTVT.

This clonotype appeared many times. This rearrangement joins TRBV30 to TRBJ2-7; 7 nucleotides align to TRBD2. This CDR3 region has 13 residues. Losses at the gene ends were 2 bases for V and 6 bases for J; bases not matched to a gene: 7. Germline lookup yields CDR1 GTSNPN and CDR2 SVGIG (reference sequence). The CDR3 loop is CAWSWLAEGEQYF. DNA of the CDR3: TGTGCCTGGAGTTGGCTAGCGGAGGGCGAGCAGTACTTC. Based on the CDR3 plus reference TRBV30 and TRBJ2-7, the full variable domain is SQTIHQWPATLVQPVGSPLSLECTVEGTSNPNLYWYRQAAGRGLQLLFYSVGIGQISSEVPQNLSASRPQDRQFILSSKKLLLSDSGFYLCAWSWLAEGEQYFGPGTRLTVT.

This chain joins TRBV30 and TRBJ1-3; 7 positions agree with TRBD1. Germline V CDR1 and CDR2: GTSNPN, SVGIG (reference sequence). J gave up 10 bases and V 3 bases, and 3 bases lay outside the gene matches. The CDR3 is 11 amino acids. For the CDR3, the DNA is TGTGCCTGGAGACAGGGGAATACCATATATTTT. Protein: CAWRQGNTIYF. Using reference TRBV30 and TRBJ1-3 for the parts outside the CDR3, the full variable domain is SQTIHQWPATLVQPVGSPLSLECTVEGTSNPNLYWYRQAAGRGLQLLFYSVGIGQISSEVPQNLSASRPQDRQFILSSKKLLLSDSGFYLCAWRQGNTIYFGEGSWLTVV.

This clonotype was counted many times. V and J are TRBV29-1 and TRBJ2-7; 7 bases are shared with TRBD1. Germline V lookup: CDR1 SQVTM, CDR2 ANQGSEA. The CDR3 contains 11 residues. After removal of 5 bases from V and 4 bases from J, the junction contained 2 bases not matched to a gene. The CDR3 DNA reads as TGCAGCGTTTCGACAGGGTACGAGCAGTACTTC. Translation: CSVSTGYEQYF.